This T cell receptor (beta chain) was retrieved from a study of identical twins' blood T cells. This CDR3 contains 11 residues. CDR1 and CDR2 (germline): DFQATT, SNEGSKA (reference sequence). TCRdb ran MiXCR on the 5' RACE reads and lists one entry per CDR3 protein. Among 350,000 to 400,000 distinct CDR3 sequences listed, roughly 28% were seen once. This clonotype was counted between two and nine times. The chain uses TRBV20-1 and TRBJ2-7; 7 nucleotides match TRBD2. The receptor's source is a woman aged 18-49 years in good health. The sequenced material came from PBMCs. The CDR3 DNA sequence: TGCAGCGCAAAGCGGGACTACGAGCAGTACTTC. Amino acid sequence: CSAKRDYEQYF.